This T cell receptor beta chain was captured by sequencing in a study of T cell repertoires in cytomegalovirus infection. Study-wide context: CMV epitopes, recently identified HLA-C-restricted and well-studied HLA-B-restricted, were used.

As concerns this clonotype: The antigen is not known. Germline is not matched at one junction end, which may reflect a read error.

The CDR3 has 19 residues. Germline loops: CDR1 SGHVS, CDR2 FNYEAQ. TCRdb re-analysed the reads in MiXCR, keeping a single row per CDR3 protein. Of about 110,000 distinct CDR3 sequences listed, 30% are singletons. The sequencing here drew on CD8+ T cells from cultured PBMCs, taken from culture after CMV antigen stimulation. This receptor was taken from a human donor in good health (CMV status not recorded). Some clones in this sample may be carry-over from other donors' samples. The chain uses TRBV7-6 and TRBJ2-1; 13 positions match TRBD2. CDR3 sequence: CASSHSTSGGDGAYNEQFF. The CDR3 DNA follows: TGTGCTAGCAGCCACTCCACTAGCGGGGGGGATGGGGCCTACAATGAGCAGTTCTTC.